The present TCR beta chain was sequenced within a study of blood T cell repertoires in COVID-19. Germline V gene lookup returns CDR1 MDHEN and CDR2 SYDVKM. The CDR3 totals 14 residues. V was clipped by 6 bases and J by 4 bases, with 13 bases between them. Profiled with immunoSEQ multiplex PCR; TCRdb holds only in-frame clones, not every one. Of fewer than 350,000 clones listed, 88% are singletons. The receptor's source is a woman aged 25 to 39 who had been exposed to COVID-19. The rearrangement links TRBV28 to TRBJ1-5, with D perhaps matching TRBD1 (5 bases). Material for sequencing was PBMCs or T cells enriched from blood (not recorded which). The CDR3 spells CASRVAGPNQPQHF. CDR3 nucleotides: TGTGCCAGCAGGGTGGCGGGGCCAAATCAGCCCCAGCATTTT.